The TCR beta chain described here comes from a study of blood T cell repertoires in COVID-19. Background on the study: The origin of the acute and convalescent COVID-19 samples was the United States, Italy and Spain. PBMCs, B-cell-depleted T cells, or T cells provided the cDNA or gDNA that made up the material.

In the case of this clone: The CDR3 carries no conserved terminal phenylalanine or tryptophan, so it likely arises from a read error. No DNA is shown, since the ends of the CDR3 on it are uncertain; the CDR3 is the one TCRdb lists.

Per the study methods: Amplification with reference gene primers provided the estimates of nucleated cell counts. Profiling relied on immunoSEQ multiplex PCR, and the TCRdb table lists in-frame clones only, not all of them. The V and J calls and clone size were taken over from that table, and D and trimming were inferred from the DNA. Counted here are about 260,000 clones, 70% to 90% occurring once; the ten biggest clones make up around 2.5%. In germline, CDR1 is DFQATT, CDR2 SNEGSKA (reference sequence). The CDR3 region is 11 residues in length, termini included. Sequencing was performed on peripheral blood. This receptor was identified in a woman aged 45-60 years with acute or convalescent COVID-19. The chain links TRBV20-1 to TRBJ2-7; TRBD2, the D gene given by the table, was not confirmed from the DNA. CDR3 protein: CSARAGGTLQT.